A selection of T cell receptor beta chains follows, all from one sample in a study of beta chain features in type 1 diabetes. Produced via immunoSEQ multiplex PCR; TCRdb's table is partial and in-frame only. Seen here are 400,000 or so clones, around 12% observed once, and the top ten hold around 0.0099%. The material sequenced was naive CD4+ T cells from blood. All receptors come from a woman under 30 with type 1 diabetes. Both conserved end residues are part of each CDR3. D genes are given only for firm matches. Clone size appears in some rows only: once, few, many, or a class for an expanded clone.

len: 16
v_gene: TRBV13
abundance: few
j_gene: TRBJ1-2
d_gene: TRBD1
CDR3nt: TGTGCCAGCAGCTTAGGGGGACAGGGAGGGTCTTATGGCTACACCTTC
CDR3aa: CASSLGGQGGSYGYTF

len: 13
v_gene: TRBV7-9
abundance: few
j_gene: TRBJ2-2
d_gene: NA
CDR3nt: TGTGCCAGCAGCTTTACGAACACCGGGGAGCTGTTTTTT
CDR3aa: CASSFTNTGELFF

len: 15
v_gene: TRBV29-1
abundance: NA
j_gene: TRBJ2-2
d_gene: TRBD1
CDR3nt: TGCAGCGTTTATTTTCCGGGACAGCTTACCGGGGAGCTGTTTTTT
CDR3aa: CSVYFPGQLTGELFF

len: 14
v_gene: TRBV19
abundance: NA
j_gene: TRBJ2-7
d_gene: TRBD1
CDR3nt: TGTGCCAGTAGTGTAGGGGGCCCTACCTACGAGCAGTACTTC
CDR3aa: CASSVGGPTYEQYF

len: 16
v_gene: TRBV18
abundance: few
j_gene: TRBJ2-5
d_gene: TRBD2
CDR3nt: TGTGCCAGCTCACCACCGAGCGGGGTCAACCAAGAGACCCAGTACTTC
CDR3aa: CASSPPSGVNQETQYF

len: 16
v_gene: TRBV27
abundance: few
j_gene: TRBJ2-4
d_gene: NA
CDR3nt: TGTGCCAGCAGTCTAAGACAGGATCTAGCCAAAAACATTCAGTACTTC
CDR3aa: CASSLRQDLAKNIQYF

len: 15
v_gene: TRBV7-9
abundance: few
j_gene: TRBJ2-7
d_gene: TRBD2
CDR3nt: TGTGCCAGCAGGGTATTTAGCGGGGGGGCTGGCGAGCAGTACTTC
CDR3aa: CASRVFSGGAGEQYF

len: 14
v_gene: TRBV30
abundance: few
j_gene: TRBJ2-2
d_gene: TRBD1
CDR3nt: TGTGCCTGGACTGGGACAGGGGCCACCGGGGAGCTGTTTTTT
CDR3aa: CAWTGTGATGELFF

len: 14
v_gene: TRBV4-2
abundance: NA
j_gene: TRBJ2-3
d_gene: NA
CDR3nt: TGTGCCAGCAGCCGGCCCGGGGGCACAGATACGCAGTATTTT
CDR3aa: CASSRPGGTDTQYF

len: 14
v_gene: TRBV5-1
abundance: few
j_gene: TRBJ1-4
d_gene: NA
CDR3nt: TGCGCCAGCAGCTTCGGGGCAACTAATGAAAAACTGTTTTTT
CDR3aa: CASSFGATNEKLFF

len: 14
v_gene: TRBV2
abundance: NA
j_gene: TRBJ1-1
d_gene: TRBD1
CDR3nt: TGTGCCAGCAGTGAGGCAGGGGGAATGGCTGAAGCTTTCTTT
CDR3aa: CASSEAGGMAEAFF

len: 15
v_gene: TRBV14
abundance: few
j_gene: TRBJ2-5
d_gene: NA
CDR3nt: TGTGCCAGCAGCCAAAGTTTCGGGTCCGGGGAGACCCAGTACTTC
CDR3aa: CASSQSFGSGETQYF

len: 15
v_gene: TRBV21-1
abundance: NA
j_gene: TRBJ2-5
d_gene: NA
CDR3nt: TGTGCCAGCAGCTCACAGGGGTTGTGTGGGGAGACCCAGTACTTC
CDR3aa: CASSSQGLCGETQYF

len: 15
v_gene: TRBV27
abundance: NA
j_gene: TRBJ1-2
d_gene: NA
CDR3nt: TGTGCCAGCAGTTTGAGGGGGAGAGGTAGCTATGGCTACACCTTC
CDR3aa: CASSLRGRGSYGYTF

len: 14
v_gene: TRBV6-1
abundance: NA
j_gene: TRBJ1-1
d_gene: NA
CDR3nt: TGTGCCAGCAGCTCGGGACACCCGAACACTGAAGCTTTCTTT
CDR3aa: CASSSGHPNTEAFF

len: 13
v_gene: TRBV19
abundance: NA
j_gene: TRBJ1-6
d_gene: NA
CDR3nt: TGTGCCAGTAGTAATTCAGGGCGGTCACCCCTCCACTTT
CDR3aa: CASSNSGRSPLHF

len: 13
v_gene: TRBV5-4
abundance: few
j_gene: TRBJ2-7
d_gene: NA
CDR3nt: TGTGCCAGCAGTTTGGCGGGGTCCTACGAGCAGTACTTC
CDR3aa: CASSLAGSYEQYF

len: 13
v_gene: TRBV30
abundance: NA
j_gene: TRBJ1-5
d_gene: NA
CDR3nt: TGTGCCTGGAGTGCCCTAGATGATCAGCCCCAGCATTTT
CDR3aa: CAWSALDDQPQHF

len: 16
v_gene: TRBV27
abundance: NA
j_gene: TRBJ2-3
d_gene: TRBD2
CDR3nt: TGTGCCAGCAGTTTAAAATTGGCGGGGGGCACAGATACGCAGTATTTT
CDR3aa: CASSLKLAGGTDTQYF

len: 16
v_gene: TRBV19
abundance: few
j_gene: TRBJ2-3
d_gene: TRBD1
CDR3nt: TGTGCCAGTAGTCCGATGGGACAGGGGGCCCCAGATACGCAGTATTTT
CDR3aa: CASSPMGQGAPDTQYF

len: 14
v_gene: TRBV14
abundance: NA
j_gene: TRBJ1-4
d_gene: NA
CDR3nt: TGTGCCAGCAGCCAAGGACTAGCGAGTGAAAAACTGTTTTTT
CDR3aa: CASSQGLASEKLFF

len: 14
v_gene: TRBV2
abundance: NA
j_gene: TRBJ2-3
d_gene: NA
CDR3nt: TGTGCCAGCCCGGACTACCCCAGCACAGATACGCAGTATTTT
CDR3aa: CASPDYPSTDTQYF

len: 14
v_gene: TRBV2
abundance: few
j_gene: TRBJ2-3
d_gene: TRBD2
CDR3nt: TGTGCCAGCAGTGTACTAGCGGGGCAAGATACGCAGTATTTT
CDR3aa: CASSVLAGQDTQYF

len: 15
v_gene: TRBV10-3
abundance: NA
j_gene: TRBJ2-5
d_gene: TRBD2
CDR3nt: TGTGCCATCAGCCGGACTAGCGGGGGTCGGGAGACCCAGTACTTC
CDR3aa: CAISRTSGGRETQYF

len: 14
v_gene: TRBV7-3
abundance: NA
j_gene: TRBJ2-7
d_gene: TRBD2
CDR3nt: TGTGCCAGCAGCTTGGGAGGGCCTCTCGGGGAGCAGTACTTC
CDR3aa: CASSLGGPLGEQYF

len: 14
v_gene: TRBV30
abundance: NA
j_gene: TRBJ1-5
d_gene: NA
CDR3nt: TGTGCCTGGAGTGGACTACAGGGAAATCAGCCCCAGCATTTT
CDR3aa: CAWSGLQGNQPQHF

len: 13
v_gene: TRBV11-2
abundance: NA
j_gene: TRBJ2-5
d_gene: TRBD2
CDR3nt: TGTGCCAGCTGTTTAGCGGGAGCAGAGACCCAGTACTTC
CDR3aa: CASCLAGAETQYF

len: 14
v_gene: TRBV5-5
abundance: NA
j_gene: TRBJ2-3
d_gene: TRBD1
CDR3nt: TGTGCCAGCAGCTTGGACAGGGGACGAGATACGCAGTATTTT
CDR3aa: CASSLDRGRDTQYF

len: 14
v_gene: TRBV7-2
abundance: few
j_gene: TRBJ2-5
d_gene: TRBD2
CDR3nt: TGTGCCAGCAGCTTCCTAGCGGGGAAAGAGACCCAGTACTTC
CDR3aa: CASSFLAGKETQYF

len: 14
v_gene: TRBV18
abundance: NA
j_gene: TRBJ2-5
d_gene: NA
CDR3nt: TGTGCCAGCTCTCCTCGCGGGGTTTGGGAGACCCAGTACTTC
CDR3aa: CASSPRGVWETQYF

len: 18
v_gene: TRBV10-3
abundance: NA
j_gene: TRBJ2-6
d_gene: TRBD1
CDR3nt: TGTGCCATCAACGACAGGGGTAGCACTTTCTCTGGGGCCAACGTCCTGACTTTC
CDR3aa: CAINDRGSTFSGANVLTF

len: 12
v_gene: TRBV2
abundance: NA
j_gene: TRBJ2-7
d_gene: NA
CDR3nt: TGTGCCAGCAGCGGGAGCTTGTACGAGCAGTACTTC
CDR3aa: CASSGSLYEQYF

len: 16
v_gene: TRBV19
abundance: few
j_gene: TRBJ2-1
d_gene: TRBD2
CDR3nt: TGTGCCAGTAGTAGGGTAGCGGGAGGTCCCACCATCGCCCAGTTCTTC
CDR3aa: CASSRVAGGPTIAQFF

len: 16
v_gene: TRBV4-3
abundance: few
j_gene: TRBJ2-3
d_gene: NA
CDR3nt: TGCGCCAGCAGCCAAGCCCTAGGAGGTGGGACAGATACGCAGTATTTT
CDR3aa: CASSQALGGGTDTQYF

len: 13
v_gene: TRBV29-1
abundance: NA
j_gene: TRBJ2-5
d_gene: NA
CDR3nt: TGCAGCGTTGTGAGACAGCTCCAAGAGACCCAGTACTTC
CDR3aa: CSVVRQLQETQYF

len: 15
v_gene: TRBV29-1
abundance: few
j_gene: TRBJ2-2
d_gene: TRBD2
CDR3nt: TGCAGCGTCGGGGGGGGACTTGGGCCCACCGGGGAGCTGTTTTTT
CDR3aa: CSVGGGLGPTGELFF

len: 14
v_gene: TRBV7-9
abundance: few
j_gene: TRBJ1-2
d_gene: TRBD1
CDR3nt: TGTGCCAGCAGCTACCCGGGACAGGGGGCTGGCTACACCTTC
CDR3aa: CASSYPGQGAGYTF

len: 12
v_gene: TRBV18
abundance: NA
j_gene: TRBJ2-5
d_gene: TRBD2
CDR3nt: TGTGCCAGCGCGGCGGGAGGGAAGACCCAGTACTTC
CDR3aa: CASAAGGKTQYF

len: 12
v_gene: TRBV7-2
abundance: NA
j_gene: TRBJ1-5
d_gene: NA
CDR3nt: TGTGCCAGCAGCTCGTCGACAGGAGCCCAGCATTTT
CDR3aa: CASSSSTGAQHF

len: 14
v_gene: TRBV7-6
abundance: NA
j_gene: TRBJ2-7
d_gene: TRBD2
CDR3nt: TGTGCCAGCAGCAAACAACGGACGGGAGGCGAGCAGTACTTC
CDR3aa: CASSKQRTGGEQYF

len: 15
v_gene: TRBV23-1
abundance: NA
j_gene: TRBJ1-4
d_gene: TRBD1
CDR3nt: TGCGCCAGCAGTCAATCAAGACAGGGAAGTGAAAAACTGTTTTTT
CDR3aa: CASSQSRQGSEKLFF

len: 14
v_gene: TRBV19
abundance: NA
j_gene: TRBJ1-5
d_gene: NA
CDR3nt: TGTGCCAGTAGCCGGATACAGTTAAATCAGCCCCAGCATTTT
CDR3aa: CASSRIQLNQPQHF

len: 17
v_gene: TRBV4-1
abundance: NA
j_gene: TRBJ2-3
d_gene: TRBD2
CDR3nt: TGCGCCAGCAGCCAAGTGGGATCTAGCGGGAGAACAGATACGCAGTATTTT
CDR3aa: CASSQVGSSGRTDTQYF

len: 16
v_gene: TRBV5-1
abundance: NA
j_gene: TRBJ2-1
d_gene: TRBD2
CDR3nt: TGCGCCAGCAGCTCTCCCAGCGGGAGTTCCTACAATGAGCAGTTCTTC
CDR3aa: CASSSPSGSSYNEQFF